Below, 6 T cell receptor beta chains from the same sample are listed, as sequenced in a study of cytomegalovirus exposure and HLA in healthy donors. The study ran its PCR with 60 Vbeta and 13 Jbeta primers. Clones were sequenced by immunoSEQ multiplex PCR, and TCRdb holds only the in-frame ones, with some missing. Of roughly 120,000 clones listed, around 75% are singletons. Sequencing input: PBMCs. All receptors come from a woman aged 25 to 39 in good health and CMV-seronegative.

This CDR3 is CASSFMGTGAGNTIYF. In DNA, the CDR3 is TGTGCCAGCAGCTTCATGGGGACAGGGGCTGGAAACACCATATATTTT. The J gene is TRBJ1-3, the V gene TRBV7-2; 10 bases are shared with TRBD1. The CDR3 covers 16 residues. J gave up 2 bases and V 3 bases, and 4 bases lay outside the gene matches. Germline lookup yields CDR1 SGHTA and CDR2 FQGNSA. The full variable domain, completed using reference TRBV7-2 and TRBJ1-3, is GAGVSQSPSNKVTEKGKDVELRCDPISGHTALYWYRQSLGQGLEFLIYFQGNSAPDKSGLPSDRFSAERTGGSVSTLTIQRTQQEDSAVYLCASSFMGTGAGNTIYFGEGSWLTVV.

The chain carries TRBV30 and TRBJ1-3, with D unclear. The CDR3 is made up of 12 amino acids. Germline CDR1 and CDR2: GTSNPN and SVGIG (reference sequence). V dropped 3 bases and J dropped 0 bases, with 3 bases sitting between them. CDR3 protein: CAWSRSGNTIYF. The CDR3 DNA is TGTGCCTGGAGCCGCTCTGGAAACACCATATATTTT.

Only a few counts were recorded for this clone. This rearrangement joins TRBV30 to TRBJ2-7; D may be TRBD2 (6 bases). The germline CDR1 and CDR2 sequences are GTSNPN and SVGIG (reference sequence). The CDR3 sequence is 14 residues long. V was pared by 2 bases and J by 6 bases, with 17 bases between. The chain's CDR3 is CAWSPGSYSLEQYF. The DNA of the CDR3 is TGTGCCTGGAGTCCCGGGAGCTATTCTCTCGAGCAGTACTTC.

The rearrangement uses TRBV5-1 and TRBJ2-1, with 7 positions matching TRBD1. Germline V lookup: CDR1 SGHRS, CDR2 YFSETQ. This CDR3 comprises 14 residues. V was clipped by 0 bases and J by 8 bases; unmatched bases: 5. The CDR3 sequence is CASSLETGRDEQFF. CDR3 nucleotide sequence: TGCGCCAGCAGCTTGGAGACAGGGCGGGATGAGCAGTTCTTC.

The rearrangement uses TRBV6-5 and TRBJ1-2, with D hard to call. The CDR3 extends over 13 amino acids. Germline CDR1 reads MNHEY; CDR2 reads SVGAGI. Trimming cost V 3 bases and J 0 bases, with 5 bases left between them. The CDR3 sequence is CASSYTANYGYTF. CDR3 nucleotides: TGTGCCAGCAGTTATACGGCTAACTATGGCTACACCTTC.

V and J are TRBV10-2 and TRBJ1-4, with D hard to call. V lost 3 bases and J lost 0, with 11 bases in between. This CDR3 has 16 amino acids. Germline V gene data show CDR1 as WSHSY and CDR2 as SAAADI. CDR3 in amino acids: CASSDNSLATNEKLFF. The CDR3 DNA sequence: TGCGCCAGCAGTGATAACAGCCTTGCAACTAATGAAAAACTGTTTTTT.